This T cell receptor beta chain is drawn from a study of shared clonotypes between healthy human individuals. Points from the study as a whole: Non-shared clonotypes showed lower generation probabilities than clonotypes common to all four donors.

The protocol was immunoSEQ multiplex PCR, while the TCRdb copy is restricted to in-frame clones and leaves out a portion. The table shows more than 2 million clones, with approximately 95% occurring only once. CD45RA-negative memory and CD45RA+ naive subsets were split from the CD4+ cells. This CDR3 has 16 residues. Trimming removed 5 bases from V and 4 bases from J, with 19 bases in between. Germline V CDR1 and CDR2: SGHAT, FQNNGV. Details on this clone: No antigen is known for it.

The V call is TRBV11-2, the J call TRBJ2-3, with D perhaps TRBD2 (7 bases). This receptor was identified in a young man in good health. Sample: naive CD4+ T cells sorted from blood. The subset: CD45RA+ positively selected. The CDR3 bases are TGTGCCAGCAGCCTAACGGGGGGCAGGGGACCAGATACGCAGTATTTT. Translation: CASSLTGGRGPDTQYF.